The 3 T cell receptor beta chains in this list originate from one sample, sequenced in a study of blood T cell repertoires in COVID-19. The protocol was immunoSEQ multiplex PCR, while the TCRdb copy is restricted to in-frame clones and leaves out a portion. The sample shows about 190,000 clones, just under 80% of them seen only once. Sequenced: peripheral blood. These receptors were taken from a woman over 75 with active or convalescent COVID-19.

The CDR3 bases are TGTGCCACCCAAAGGGGCGGAAACAAACGGAACACTGAAGCTTTCTTT. It is translated as CATQRGGNKRNTEAFF. The chain carries TRBV7-9 and TRBJ1-1; D is perhaps TRBD1 (5 bases). V lost 10 bases, J lost 1 base, and 22 bases lay in between. The germline gives CDR1 SEHNR, CDR2 FQNEAQ (reference sequence). The CDR3 spans 16 residues. The full variable domain, rest sourced from reference TRBV7-9 and TRBJ1-1, is DTGVSQNPRHKITKRGQNVTFRCDPISEHNRLYWYRQTLGQGPEFLTYFQNEAQLEKSRLLSDRFSAERPKGSFSTLEIQRTEQGDSAMYLCATQRGGNKRNTEAFFGQGTRLTVV.

This clone turned up a few times. The chain recombines TRBV11-3 with TRBJ2-1, with 7 bases matching TRBD1. Looked up from germline, CDR1 is SGHNT and CDR2 is YENEEA. With V trimmed by 5 bases and J by 1 base, 2 bases remained unmatched. The CDR3 loop spans 14 amino acids. The CDR3 sequence is CASSEQGSYNEQFF. The DNA for the CDR3 is TGTGCCAGCAGCGAACAGGGGTCCTACAATGAGCAGTTCTTC.

This chain joins TRBV6-5 and TRBJ2-5; no reliable D call. Germline V gives CDR1 MNHEY, CDR2 SVGAGI. V was trimmed by 5 bases and J by 1 base, leaving 8 bases between them. This CDR3 spans 13 amino acids. DNA for the CDR3: TGTGCCAGCAGTCCTCACTCCCAAGAGACCCAGTACTTC. Its translation: CASSPHSQETQYF.